The 14 T cell receptor beta chains presented below share a single source sample, sequenced in a study of blood T cell repertoires in COVID-19. Sequenced by immunoSEQ multiplex PCR; TCRdb stores in-frame clones only, minus some. The table shows 110,000 or so clones, with around nine tenths occurring only once. Sample: peripheral blood. The receptors originated from a woman aged 70-85 years who had recovered from COVID-19.

The V call is TRBV6-2 or TRBV6-3, the J call TRBJ1-5, with 10 bases lining up with TRBD1. The germline gives CDR1 MNHEY, CDR2 SVGEGT. V was clipped by 4 bases and J by 6 bases; unmatched bases: 6. The CDR3 covers 15 residues. The CDR3, as DNA: TGTGCCAGCAGTTTCCGACAGGGGGCCTTTCAGCCCCAGCATTTT. Its translation: CASSFRQGAFQPQHF.

J is TRBJ1-1 and V is TRBV12-3 or TRBV12-4; D is perhaps TRBD1 (5 bases). Trimming removed 2 bases from V and 8 bases from J, with 12 bases in between. The CDR3 is 13 residues long. CDR3 in amino acids: CASSLKGLVEAFF. For the CDR3, the DNA is TGTGCCAGCAGTTTAAAGGGACTCGTAGAAGCTTTCTTT.

The J gene is TRBJ2-5, the V gene TRBV28; D perhaps matches TRBD1 (6 bases). Trimming took off 2 bases at V and 5 bases at J, with 12 bases between the two ends. Germline V gene lookup returns CDR1 MDHEN and CDR2 SYDVKM. This CDR3 contains 14 residues. The CDR3 protein is CASSLQGKGETQYF. In nucleotides, the CDR3 is TGTGCCAGCAGTTTACAGGGGAAGGGGGAGACCCAGTACTTC.

The genes are TRBV15 and TRBJ1-2; D remains unclear. CDR3 length: 15 amino acids. Trimming took off 0 bases at V and 8 bases at J, with 16 bases between the two ends. The germline V gene encodes CDR1 LNHNV and CDR2 YYDKDF (reference sequence). The CDR3 here is CATSRDQNQAGGYTF. CDR3 DNA: TGTGCCACCAGCAGAGATCAAAATCAGGCGGGCGGCTACACCTTC.

This clone occurred once. J is TRBJ2-2 and V is TRBV12-3 or TRBV12-4, with D maybe TRBD2 (6 bases). Deletions cut 6 bases from V and 5 bases from J, with 10 bases between. The CDR3 totals 13 residues. In nucleotides, the CDR3 is TGTGCCAGCAGGGGGAGCGGGACCGGGGAGCTGTTTTTT. Translating it yields CASRGSGTGELFF.

This rearrangement joins TRBV7-6 to TRBJ2-1; D may be TRBD1 (6 bases). CDR1 and CDR2 (germline): SGHVS, FNYEAQ. The CDR3 consists of 15 residues. V was trimmed by 1 base and J by 4 bases, leaving 11 bases between them. This CDR3 is CASSLGTAIYNEQFF. CDR3 bases: TGTGCCAGCAGCTTAGGGACAGCGATATACAATGAGCAGTTCTTC.

This clone was detected only once. The rearrangement joins TRBV5-4 to TRBJ2-2; D remains unclear. V lost 4 bases, J lost 4 bases, and 11 bases lay in between. Germline CDR1 reads SGHNT; CDR2 reads YYREEE (reference sequence). The CDR3 has 14 residues. CDR3 amino acids: CASSGLRSTGELFF. In DNA form, the CDR3 reads TGTGCCAGCAGCGGCCTACGGAGCACCGGGGAGCTGTTTTTT. The full variable domain, rest sourced from reference TRBV5-4 and TRBJ2-2, is ETGVTQSPTHLIKTRGQQVTLRCSSQSGHNTVSWYQQALGQGPQFIFQYYREEENGRGNFPPRFSGLQFPNYSSELNVNALELDDSALYLCASSGLRSTGELFFGEGSRLTVL.

The table lists this clone with a few counts. This sequence joins TRBV7-8 and TRBJ2-7; possible D gene TRBD2, 6 bases. Trimming cost V 0 bases and J 2 bases, with 14 bases left between them. The CDR3 is 16 residues long. Germline V gene data show CDR1 as SGHVS and CDR2 as FQNEAQ. This CDR3 reads CASSLALGLEAYEQYF. The DNA of the CDR3 is TGTGCCAGCAGCTTAGCCCTGGGACTTGAAGCCTACGAGCAGTACTTC.

The gene calls are TRBV2 and TRBJ2-1; TRBD1 agrees at 9 bases. Losses at the gene ends were 10 bases for V and 8 bases for J; bases not matched to a gene: 18. Germline V gene data show CDR1 as SNHLY and CDR2 as FYNNEI. The CDR3 length is 16 residues. CDR3 residues: CATRRTGDAGKDEQFF. In DNA form, the CDR3 reads TGTGCCACCCGGAGGACAGGGGACGCGGGTAAAGATGAGCAGTTCTTC.

The J gene is TRBJ1-5, the V gene TRBV23-1, with TRBD1 identical over 9 bases. TRBV23-1 counts as an open reading frame of uncertain function. The CDR3 extends over 21 amino acids. V lost 5 bases and J lost 2; bases outside the gene matches: 22. For the CDR3, the DNA is TGCGCCAGCAGTACATATCACACGGGACAGGGCTTTCCCTACGGCAATCAGCCCCAGCATTTT. This translates into CASSTYHTGQGFPYGNQPQHF.

The chain has TRBV7-2 and TRBJ2-1; D gene ambiguous. In germline, CDR1 is SGHTA, CDR2 FQGNSA. Trimming shortened V by 5 bases and J by 3 bases, and 5 bases separated the two germline ends. CDR3 length equals 12 residues. The CDR3 nucleotides are TGTGCCAGCAGCCAAAACTACAATGAGCAGTTCTTC. The encoded protein is CASSQNYNEQFF.

V and J are TRBV6-2 or TRBV6-3 and TRBJ1-1; a possible D gene is TRBD1 (5 bases). Trimming removed 5 bases at V and 6 bases at J, with 31 bases between. The CDR3 is 19 residues long. Germline CDR1 reads MNHEY; CDR2 reads SVGEGT. The CDR3 reads CASSHLEGREGFGVAEAFF. In DNA, the CDR3 is TGTGCCAGCAGTCACTTGGAGGGCAGGGAAGGATTCGGAGTAGCTGAAGCTTTCTTT.

J is TRBJ2-1 and V is TRBV7-2; TRBD2 agrees at 13 bases. CDR1 SGHTA and CDR2 FQGNSA come from the germline V gene. The trim removed 4 bases at V and 6 bases at J, leaving 3 bases unmatched. The CDR3 runs 15 residues. DNA for the CDR3: TGTGCCAGCAGCTCCGGGACTAGCGGGGCCAATGAGCAGTTCTTC. Protein sequence: CASSSGTSGANEQFF.

The V call is TRBV29-1, the J call TRBJ2-1; D call uncertain. This CDR3 region has 11 residues. Germline values: CDR1 SQVTM, CDR2 ANQGSEA. Trimming took off 4 bases at V and 6 bases at J, with 7 bases between the two ends. Written as DNA, the CDR3 is TGCAGCGTTGTAAATTCCAATGAGCAGTTCTTC. This sequence encodes CSVVNSNEQFF.